This is a list of T cell receptor beta chains from one sample in a study of response to subunit inactivated influenza vaccine. TCRdb re-analysed the RT-PCR reads in MiXCR, keeping a single row per CDR3 protein. The sample lists roughly 500,000 distinct CDR3 sequences, approximately 22% seen once, with 2.5% to 3.5% in the top ten. The sample also formed part of further work on T cells expressing NK-cell markers.

Sequencing was performed on CD4+ T cells sorted from PBMCs, taken about 11 days after vaccination. The receptor set was obtained from a man in his forties or fifties who received an inactivated influenza vaccine. Each CDR3 is given with its conserved first and last residue. Fields, in order: J gene, clone size, V gene, D gene, CDR3 DNA, CDR3 protein. The D gene is left open where the match is weak. For some rows the clone size is stated as once, few or many, or as a class when expanded; others skip it.

>TRBJ2-5|many|TRBV12-3/TRBV12-4|.
TGTGCCAGCAGTCCACTAGTCGCGGAGACCCAGTACTTC
CASSPLVAETQYF
>TRBJ2-7|.|TRBV20-1|TRBD2
TGCAGTGCTAGACTAGTAGCGGGAGCTGTGTCCTACGAGCAGTACTTC
CSARLVAGAVSYEQYF
>TRBJ2-7|.|TRBV20-1|TRBD2
TGCAGTGCTAGAGATCTCGGTAGTAGCGGGACCTACGAGCAGTACTTC
CSARDLGSSGTYEQYF
>TRBJ2-2|few|TRBV5-1|TRBD2
TGCGCCAGCAGTTCGAGCGGGAGGAACACCGGGGAGCTGTTTTTT
CASSSSGRNTGELFF
>TRBJ2-1|few|TRBV14|TRBD2
TGTGCCAGCAGCCAGCGCGGGGGGGCAGGTGAGCAGTTCTTC
CASSQRGGAGEQFF
>TRBJ2-7|.|TRBV29-1|.
TGCAGCGTTGAAGGCAGGGGGGGCAGTGCATACGAGCAGTACTTC
CSVEGRGGSAYEQYF
>TRBJ2-1|many|TRBV29-1|.
TGCAGCGTTGCCGGGGGCGATTCCTACAATGAGCAGTTCTTC
CSVAGGDSYNEQFF
>TRBJ2-1|.|TRBV10-3|.
TGTGCCATCAGTGATATGCAGAACGCCGATGAGCAGTTCTTC
CAISDMQNADEQFF
>TRBJ2-5|once|TRBV20-1|.
TGCAGTGCTAGAGATTTGACGAGGGGGTACCAAGAGACCCAGTACTTC
CSARDLTRGYQETQYF
>TRBJ2-7|.|TRBV15|.
TGTGCCACCAGCAGAGACGGGCTCTCGTCTGGCGAGCAGTACTTC
CATSRDGLSSGEQYF
>TRBJ1-5|.|TRBV20-1|.
TGCAGTGCTCTAGGGGGATCTCAGCCCCAACATTTT
CSALGGSQPQHF
>TRBJ2-3|.|TRBV2|.
TGTGCCAGCAGTGAAGCGCCATTCGGGACGGGCACAGATACGCAGTATTTT
CASSEAPFGTGTDTQYF
>TRBJ2-3|.|TRBV19|TRBD1
TGTGCCAGTAGTATGTGGACAGGGCGAAATACGCAGTATTTT
CASSMWTGRNTQYF
>TRBJ2-7|few|TRBV10-3|TRBD1
TGTGCCATCAGAGCCCAAGACAGGGGACCCTACGAGCAGTACTTC
CAIRAQDRGPYEQYF
>TRBJ1-2|.|TRBV12-3/TRBV12-4|.
TGTGCCAGCAGTACAGGGTGGTACTATGGCTACACCTTC
CASSTGWYYGYTF
>TRBJ1-1|.|TRBV7-8|.
TGTGCCAGCAGCTTTAGTAGGGGTGGGACTGAAGCTTTCTTT
CASSFSRGGTEAFF
>TRBJ2-1|.|TRBV25-1|TRBD2
TGTGCCAGCAGTGCGGGACTAGCGTGGAATGAGCAGTTCTTC
CASSAGLAWNEQFF
>TRBJ2-1|few|TRBV27|TRBD2
TGTGCCAGCAGTCGCCCGGGACTAGCGGGAGGGCTGAATGAGCAGTTCTTC
CASSRPGLAGGLNEQFF
>TRBJ2-3|few|TRBV11-1|.
TGTGCCAGCAGCCCGTGGACGAGCACAGATACGCAGTATTTT
CASSPWTSTDTQYF
>TRBJ2-3|.|TRBV6-5|.
TGTGCCAGCAGTTTCGGTGCCGCCCCAGATACGCAGTATTTT
CASSFGAAPDTQYF
>TRBJ2-1|.|TRBV7-3|TRBD2
TGTGCCAGCAGCCCCGATAGCGGACTAGCGGGATCTAATGAGCAGTTCTTC
CASSPDSGLAGSNEQFF
>TRBJ2-7|few|TRBV18|TRBD2
TGTGCCAGCTCACCTGGACTAGCGGCTTACTACGAGCAGTACTTC
CASSPGLAAYYEQYF
>TRBJ2-7|many|TRBV29-1|.
TGCAGCGCCAAAGGCAGTGGGTACGAGCAGTACTTC
CSAKGSGYEQYF
>TRBJ1-1|.|TRBV27|TRBD1
TGTGCCAGCAGACACAGGGGAACTAACACTGAAGCTTTCTTT
CASRHRGTNTEAFF
>TRBJ2-3|few|TRBV6-7|.
TGTGCCAGCAGTTACGAGCTGGCCCGCACAGATACGCAGTATTTT
CASSYELARTDTQYF
>TRBJ1-1|many|TRBV12-3/TRBV12-4|.
TGTGCCAGCAGCACCGGGACTAGAGCTTTCTTT
CASSTGTRAFF
>TRBJ1-1|.|TRBV7-2|.
TGTGCCAGCAGCCAGTTCGGACGGATGAACACTGAAGCTTTCTTT
CASSQFGRMNTEAFF
>TRBJ2-5|.|TRBV24-1|.
TGTGCCACCAGTGATCCGGGGGCCAGAGAGACCCAGTACTTC
CATSDPGARETQYF
>TRBJ2-3|.|TRBV6-1|TRBD1
TGTGCCAGCAGTCGGACAGGGACTAGCACAGATACGCAGTATTTT
CASSRTGTSTDTQYF
>TRBJ2-7|few|TRBV29-1|TRBD2
TGCGGGGCGGGAGATCGCTACGAGCAGTACTTC
CGAGDRYEQYF
>TRBJ2-3|.|TRBV29-1|.
TGCAGCGTGGCGGACATTTCACGCACAGATACGCAGTATTTT
CSVADISRTDTQYF
>TRBJ2-7|.|TRBV28|.
TGTGCCAGCAAATACCCCGGGACACCCTCGGGGGAGCAGTACTTC
CASKYPGTPSGEQYF
>TRBJ2-1|.|TRBV3-1|TRBD2
TGTGCCAGCAGCCTACGGGGGGAGCGGAGTGAGCAGTTCTTC
CASSLRGERSEQFF
>TRBJ2-1|.|TRBV5-1|.
TGCGCCAGCAGCGACTGGAGTGGGGGGTCCTACAATGAGCAGTTCTTC
CASSDWSGGSYNEQFF
>TRBJ2-1|.|TRBV10-3|.
TGTGCCATCAGTATCGAGCTTACTAGGAAAAATGAGCAGTTCTTC
CAISIELTRKNEQFF
>TRBJ2-7|.|TRBV7-2|TRBD1
TGTGCCAGCAGCTTTCTCCCGGGACAGGGGGCGTGGGAGCAGTACTTC
CASSFLPGQGAWEQYF
>TRBJ2-2|few|TRBV4-2|.
TGTGCCAGCAGCCAAGCGCCCAAAGTAGGGGAGCTGTTTTTT
CASSQAPKVGELFF
>TRBJ2-7|.|TRBV12-3/TRBV12-4|TRBD1
TGTGCCAGCAGTGGCCGGGACAGGGTTGCCTACGAGCAGTACTTC
CASSGRDRVAYEQYF
>TRBJ2-2|.|TRBV15|.
TGTGCCACCAGCAGAGACCAGGGGTACACCGGGGAGCTGTTTTTT
CATSRDQGYTGELFF
>TRBJ1-2|.|TRBV30|.
TGTGCCTGGAGGGCCCCGGTTAACTATGGCTACACCTTC
CAWRAPVNYGYTF
>TRBJ2-1|once|TRBV28|TRBD1
TGTGCCAGCAGGCCCCGGGGACAGGGGAACTACAATGAGCAGTTCTTC
CASRPRGQGNYNEQFF
>TRBJ2-3|.|TRBV19|TRBD2
TGTGCCACCTCCGTGAAGTTAGCGGGGGGCACAGATACGCAGTATTTT
CATSVKLAGGTDTQYF
>TRBJ1-1|.|TRBV7-2|.
TGTGCCAGCAGCTTAGTGGGGGCGGAGATGAACACTGAAGCTTTCTTT
CASSLVGAEMNTEAFF
>TRBJ1-4|once|TRBV30|.
TGTGCCTGGAGTGTTAGGCTCTTGTGGGGCGCCGGGAATGAAAAACTGTTTTTT
CAWSVRLLWGAGNEKLFF
>TRBJ2-3|.|TRBV9|.
TGTGCCAGCAGCCCTCAAGCTAGCGCAAAGGGCACAGATACGCAGTATTTT
CASSPQASAKGTDTQYF
>TRBJ2-1|many|TRBV15|.
TGTGCCACAAGGGAGTGGAGCTCCTACAATGAGCAGTTCTTC
CATREWSSYNEQFF